This T cell receptor (beta chain) is from a study of human T cells and chemical hapten exposure. Single cDNA molecules in the library carried unique molecular identifiers attached during preparation. TCRdb fed the RACE reads into MiXCR, producing one record per CDR3 protein. The table lists over 100,000 distinct CDR3 sequences, approximately 11% of them singletons, with roughly 2.3% in the top ten. Study-level findings and limits: TCRs above 1 in 1000 frequency stayed constant with DPC sensitization. Compared with pre-sensitization or healthy control sets, expanded TCRs clustered more. Positively correlated with patch test score were the counts of PT1 expanded TCRs.

Sample time point: patch test 3, about 24 weeks after DPC sensitization. Treatment here: therapeutic diphenylcyclopropenone sensitization with weekly scalp DPC. This clonotype turned up a few times. Its antigen is not known. The sample consisted of whole blood, taken in connection with sensitization to the hapten diphenylcyclopropenone (DPC). This receptor was taken from a woman aged 45-59 years with alopecia areata. Some clones in this sample may be carry-over from other donors' samples.

The CDR3 sequence: CASSSTSDTYEQYF. The CDR3 DNA is TGTGCCAGCTCATCAACTAGCGATACCTACGAGCAGTACTTC. V is TRBV18 and J is TRBJ2-7, with TRBD2 matching 7 bases. CDR3 length: 14 amino acids. Germline lookup yields CDR1 KGHSH and CDR2 LQKENI. V lost 5 bases and J lost 2; bases outside the gene matches: 6.